Below are 28 T cell receptor beta chains sequenced from a single sample in a study of cytomegalovirus exposure and HLA in healthy donors (dated by TCRdb to about 2017). Libraries came from the immunoSEQ multiplex PCR assay. A mixture of 60 forward primers for TCR Vbeta segments and 13 reverse primers for TCR Jbeta segments was used in the multiplex PCR. This is the immuneACCESS table as TCRdb keeps it, with only in-frame sequences that have V and J called. A part of the clones is gone; compared with another copy, unresolved V genes explain less than half, and the rest is unexplained. The sample includes more than 90,000 clones, with around 77% observed a single time. The ten largest make up 15% to 20% of the sample. The sample comprised PBMCs. These receptors were collected from a man aged 50 or older in good health and CMV-seropositive.

The CDR3, as DNA: TGTGCCAGCAGTCACTCAGGGGGGTCCTACGAGCAGTACTTC. It codes for CASSHSGGSYEQYF. V gene TRBV28 combines with J gene TRBJ2-7; tentative D call: TRBD1 (7 bases). The CDR3 has 14 residues. Germline V gene data show CDR1 as MDHEN and CDR2 as SYDVKM. Trimming removed 5 bases from V and 1 base from J, with 12 bases in between.

This clone has a single count. The rearrangement uses TRBV18 and TRBJ1-5, with D possibly TRBD1 on 5 matching bases. This CDR3 has 14 amino acids. V was shortened by 6 bases and J by 0 bases, with 9 bases between the two germline ends. Germline V lookup: CDR1 KGHSH, CDR2 LQKENI. The CDR3 spells CASSQQDSNQPQHF. The CDR3 DNA reads as TGTGCCAGCTCTCAACAGGATAGCAATCAGCCCCAGCATTTT.

The rearrangement links TRBV6-5 to TRBJ2-7; 8 nucleotides match TRBD1. CDR1 MNHEY and CDR2 SVGAGI come from the germline V gene. The CDR3 has 15 residues. The V and J ends lost 0 bases and 5 bases, in that order; junction bases with no gene match: 6. In DNA form, the CDR3 reads TGTGCCAGCAGTTACTCGTCAGGGGGCTATCACGAGCAGTACTTC. As protein: CASSYSSGGYHEQYF.

The chain links TRBV7-8 to TRBJ1-1; tentatively, D is TRBD1 (5 bases). The V end lost 5 bases, the J end lost 2 bases, and 18 bases lay between the germline ends. The CDR3 totals 16 residues. From germline, CDR1 is SGHVS and CDR2 FQNEAQ. CDR3 region: CASSLVGGNLNTEAFF. In DNA form, the CDR3 reads TGTGCCAGCAGCCTAGTGGGGGGGAACCTTAACACTGAAGCTTTCTTT. The complete variable domain, with remaining parts taken from reference TRBV7-8 and TRBJ1-1, reads GAGVSQSPRYKVAKRGQDVALRCDPISGHVSLFWYQQALGQGPEFLTYFQNEAQLDKSGLPSDRFFAERPEGSVSTLKIQRTQQEDSAVYLCASSLVGGNLNTEAFFGQGTRLTVV.

The chain has TRBV28 and TRBJ2-1; tentative D call: TRBD2 (6 bases). Germline V lookup: CDR1 MDHEN, CDR2 SYDVKM. The CDR3 length is 16 residues. Between the trimmed V and J ends, which lost 4 bases and 2 bases, there was a span of 15 bases. The CDR3 region has the DNA TGTGCCAGCAGTTCGGGTAGCGGATTGGCCTACAATGAGCAGTTCTTC. Translated: CASSSGSGLAYNEQFF.

CDR3 in amino acids: CASSYGQGDLVNEQFF. CDR3 nucleotide sequence: TGTGCCAGCAGTTACGGACAGGGGGATTTGGTCAATGAGCAGTTCTTC. This chain connects TRBV6-6 to TRBJ2-1; 10 nucleotides line up with TRBD1. The CDR3 covers 16 residues. From germline, CDR1 is MNHNY and CDR2 SVGAGI (reference sequence). After removal of 2 bases from V and 6 bases from J, the junction contained 7 bases not matched to a gene.

The chain recombines TRBV2 with TRBJ2-1; 9 bases match TRBD2. The CDR3 contains 16 residues. Germline CDR1 SNHLY, CDR2 FYNNEI. Unmatched junction bases numbered 6, after V lost 6 bases and J lost 0 bases. CDR3: CASRVAGVRSYNEQFF. CDR3 bases: TGTGCCAGCAGAGTAGCGGGAGTGCGCTCCTACAATGAGCAGTTCTTC.

This clone has only a few counts. The rearrangement uses TRBV4-3 and TRBJ1-3; 11 bases fit TRBD1. Trimming at V came to 0 bases and at J to 4 bases, leaving 5 bases not matched to a gene. CDR1 LGHNA and CDR2 YSLEER come from the germline V gene. The CDR3 runs 17 residues. The CDR3 loop is CASSQDQGQGGGNTIYF. The CDR3 nucleotides read TGCGCCAGCAGCCAAGACCAGGGACAGGGGGGAGGAAACACCATATATTTT.

The genes are TRBV13 and TRBJ2-7; 7 bases map to TRBD2. The CDR3 consists of 14 residues. CDR1 PRHDT and CDR2 FYEKMQ come from the germline V gene (reference sequence). V was clipped by 1 base and J by 4 bases; unmatched bases: 4. The CDR3 coding sequence is TGTGCCAGCAGCTTAGAGCGGGACGTTTACGAGCAGTACTTC. It specifies CASSLERDVYEQYF.

The rearrangement joins TRBV5-4 to TRBJ1-1, with a tentative D call TRBD1 (5 bases). Trimming stripped 2 bases from V and 5 bases from J, with 10 bases between. The CDR3 is made up of 13 amino acids. CDR1 SGHNT and CDR2 YYREEE come from the germline V gene (reference sequence). CDR3 sequence (DNA): TGTGCCAGCAGCTTCCGGGGGGGAACTGAAGCTTTCTTT. Translated: CASSFRGGTEAFF.

The V gene is TRBV5-4, the J gene TRBJ2-7; TRBD1 is a possible D gene (5 bases). V was pared by 1 base and J by 2 bases, with 7 bases between. The CDR3 totals 13 residues. CDR1 is SGHNT and CDR2 is YYREEE in the germline V gene (reference sequence). This CDR3 is CASSLMTAYEQYF. The CDR3 nucleotides are TGTGCCAGCAGCTTGATGACAGCCTACGAGCAGTACTTC.

The V call is TRBV27, the J call TRBJ2-2; TRBD1 agrees at 10 bases. J was trimmed by 5 bases and V by 0 bases; bases with no gene match: 9. Germline assignment: CDR1 MNHEY and CDR2 SMNVEV (reference sequence). This CDR3 is 18 amino acids long. CDR3 residues: CASSLSVGTGVGTGELFF. CDR3 in DNA: TGTGCCAGCAGTTTATCAGTCGGGACAGGGGTCGGGACCGGGGAGCTGTTTTTT.

The rearrangement uses TRBV5-1 and TRBJ1-2; the D is unclear. The CDR3 runs to 12 residues. The V gene's germline CDR1 is SGHRS and CDR2 YFSETQ. Trimming shortened V by 0 bases and J by 6 bases, and 6 bases separated the two germline ends. CDR3 amino acids: CASSLGSDGYTF. CDR3 coding DNA: TGCGCCAGCAGCTTGGGTTCGGATGGCTACACCTTC.

This clone has a handful of counts. V gene TRBV18 combines with J gene TRBJ2-2; maybe TRBD1 (6 bases). This CDR3 spans 13 amino acids. Germline loops: CDR1 KGHSH, CDR2 LQKENI. V lost 4 bases, J lost 7 bases, and 10 bases lay in between. The CDR3 here is CASSRDTDGELFF. As DNA, the CDR3 is TGTGCCAGCTCACGGGACACGGACGGGGAGCTGTTTTTT.

The chain carries TRBV5-1 and TRBJ1-2; 7 bases map to TRBD1. CDR3 size: 13 residues. In germline, CDR1 is SGHRS, CDR2 YFSETQ. Trimming at V came to 0 bases and at J to 8 bases, leaving 4 bases not matched to a gene. CDR3 in amino acids: CASSLEGAHGYTF. The CDR3 bases are TGCGCCAGCAGCTTGGAGGGGGCGCACGGCTACACCTTC. Based on the CDR3 plus reference TRBV5-1 and TRBJ1-2, the full variable domain is KAGVTQTPRYLIKTRGQQVTLSCSPISGHRSVSWYQQTPGQGLQFLFEYFSETQRNKGNFPGRFSGRQFSNSRSEMNVSTLELGDSALYLCASSLEGAHGYTFGSGTRLTVV.

This clone came up a few times. The chain uses TRBV25-1 and TRBJ2-1, with D hard to call. The CDR3 totals 13 residues. V was shortened by 7 bases and J by 6 bases, with 13 bases between the two germline ends. Germline V lookup: CDR1 MGHDK, CDR2 SYGVNS. In nucleotides, the CDR3 is TGTGCCAGCAACGATCGAGCCACCAATGAGCAGTTCTTC. This gives the protein CASNDRATNEQFF.

V gene TRBV5-6 combines with J gene TRBJ2-3; 12 positions agree with TRBD2. The CDR3 covers 16 residues. The junction had 5 bases not matched to a gene; V was cut back by 3 bases and J by 3 bases. The germline V gene encodes CDR1 SGHDT and CDR2 YYEEEE. The CDR3 spells CASSWRLAGVTDTQYF. The CDR3 nucleotides are TGTGCCAGCAGCTGGAGACTAGCGGGAGTGACAGATACGCAGTATTTT.

The V and J genes are TRBV19 and TRBJ2-1; 7 bases are a match to TRBD1. V gave up 5 bases and J gave up 5 bases; unmatched junction bases: 9. The CDR3 runs to 15 residues. Germline V lookup: CDR1 LNHDA, CDR2 SQIVND (reference sequence). DNA of the CDR3: TGTGCCAGTAGTCCCAGATACAGGGGTAACAATGAGCAGTTCTTC. Amino acids: CASSPRYRGNNEQFF.

The J gene is TRBJ2-1, the V gene TRBV5-4; tentative D call: TRBD2 (6 bases). Germline CDR1 is SGHNT and CDR2 is YYREEE (reference sequence). This CDR3 has 16 amino acids. The V gene lost 4 bases and the J gene lost 1 base, with 15 bases spanning the gap. The DNA for the CDR3 is TGTGCCAGCAGCCTGGGGGGACTTCTATCCTACAATGAGCAGTTCTTC. It yields the protein CASSLGGLLSYNEQFF.

The chain uses TRBV6-6 and TRBJ2-1; D might be TRBD2 (7 bases). CDR1 and CDR2 from the germline V gene are MNHNY and SVGAGI (reference sequence). The V gene lost 5 bases and the J gene lost 3 bases, with 11 bases spanning the gap. This CDR3 contains 14 residues. The CDR3 nucleotides read TGTGCCAGCAGTAGGGGGGGCCACTACAATGAGCAGTTCTTC. Protein product: CASSRGGHYNEQFF.

This chain uses TRBV28 with TRBJ2-3; the D gene is possibly TRBD1 (6 bases). V lost 7 bases and J 10 bases, leaving 15 bases between the germline ends. Germline V gene lookup returns CDR1 MDHEN and CDR2 SYDVKM. CDR3 length equals 12 residues. The CDR3 DNA sequence: TGTGCCAGCATTAAAGACAGGTCGGCGCAGTATTTT. Amino acid sequence: CASIKDRSAQYF. The whole variable domain, filled in from reference TRBV28 and TRBJ2-3, reads DVKVTQSSRYLVKRTGEKVFLECVQDMDHENMFWYRQDPGLGLRLIYFSYDVKMKEKGDIPEGYSVSREKKERFSLILESASTNQTSMYLCASIKDRSAQYFGPGTRLTVL.

V is TRBV15 and J is TRBJ2-7; perhaps TRBD2 as D (5 bases). The V end was cut by 5 bases, the J end by 1 base, with 12 bases between. Germline CDR1 is LNHNV and CDR2 is YYDKDF (reference sequence). This CDR3 is built from 14 residues. The CDR3 nucleotides are TGTGCCACCAGCGGAGGTGGGCCTTCCTACGAGCAGTACTTC. Residues: CATSGGGPSYEQYF.

This clone was seen once. This CDR3 reads CASSRRVGPLHEQYF. CDR3 nucleotide sequence: TGTGCCAGCAGTCGCCGGGTCGGCCCGCTCCACGAGCAGTACTTC. V and J are TRBV27 and TRBJ2-5; no definite D call. The DNA matches TRBJ2-7 better at its end, which makes the J call doubtful. This CDR3 has 15 amino acids. In germline, CDR1 is MNHEY, CDR2 SMNVEV (reference sequence).

The chain uses TRBV13 and TRBJ2-7; the D is unclear. V lost 0 bases and J 4 bases, leaving 10 bases between the germline ends. The CDR3 totals 14 residues. Germline V gives CDR1 PRHDT, CDR2 FYEKMQ (reference sequence). CDR3 loop: CASSLGPQAYEQYF. The CDR3 nucleotides are TGTGCCAGCAGCTTAGGCCCTCAAGCGTACGAGCAGTACTTC.

V and J are TRBV9 and TRBJ1-6, with D maybe TRBD1 (6 bases). V lost 3 bases to trimming and J lost 13 bases, with 17 bases between them. CDR1 SGDLS and CDR2 YYNGEE come from the germline V gene. The CDR3 totals 14 residues. CDR3 region: CASSAQGLGDPLHF. The CDR3 bases are TGTGCCAGCAGCGCCCAGGGGTTAGGTGATCCCCTCCACTTT.

There are a few counts of this clone. The V call is TRBV2, the J call TRBJ2-5; tentatively, D is TRBD1 (6 bases). Looked up from germline, CDR1 is SNHLY and CDR2 is FYNNEI. The germline V and J ends were trimmed by 7 bases and 2 bases, with 11 bases remaining between them. The CDR3 consists of 13 residues. CDR3 protein: CASMRGQQETQYF. In nucleotides, the CDR3 is TGTGCCAGCATGCGAGGACAGCAAGAGACCCAGTACTTC. Supplemented by reference TRBV2 and TRBJ2-5, the full variable domain reads EPEVTQTPSHQVTQMGQEVILRCVPISNHLYFYWYRQILGQKVEFLVSFYNNEISEKSEIFDDQFSVERPDGSNFTLKIRSTKLEDSAMYFCASMRGQQETQYFGPGTRLLVL.

In its sample, this clone was seen a few times. CDR3 in amino acids: CASSRGTAPADTQYF. CDR3 in DNA: TGCGCCAGCAGCCGGGGAACCGCGCCAGCTGATACGCAGTATTTT. The V gene is TRBV5-1, the J gene TRBJ2-3; D may be TRBD2 (5 bases). Germline V CDR1 and CDR2: SGHRS, YFSETQ. The V end was cut by 4 bases, the J end by 6 bases, with 18 bases between. The CDR3 contains 15 residues.

V is TRBV19 and J is TRBJ1-2; tentative D call: TRBD1 (6 bases). The germline gives CDR1 LNHDA, CDR2 SQIVND (reference sequence). V lost 7 bases, J lost 2 bases, and 14 bases lay in between. This CDR3 comprises 14 residues. The CDR3 here is CASTLQGTNYGYTF. The CDR3 DNA reads TGTGCCAGTACTCTACAAGGGACAAACTATGGCTACACCTTC. Together with reference TRBV19 and TRBJ1-2, the CDR3 gives the full variable domain: DGGITQSPKYLFRKEGQNVTLSCEQNLNHDAMYWYRQDPGQGLRLIYYSQIVNDFQKGDIAEGYSVSREKKESFPLTVTSAQKNPTAFYLCASTLQGTNYGYTFGSGTRLTVV.